One and the same sample provided the 10 T cell receptor beta chains below, sequenced in a study of blood T cell repertoires in COVID-19. Generated by immunoSEQ multiplex PCR, the TCRdb table keeps only in-frame clones and is missing some. Among about 210,000 clones listed, just under 90% were seen once. Sequencing was performed on PBMCs or T cells enriched from blood (not recorded which). Receptors were obtained from a man between 25 and 39 years old who had recovered from COVID-19.

V gene TRBV9 combines with J gene TRBJ2-3; TRBD2 agrees at 7 bases. Germline V gene data show CDR1 as SGDLS and CDR2 as YYNGEE. The V and J ends lost 6 bases and 3 bases, in that order; junction bases with no gene match: 7. There are 14 residues in the CDR3. The CDR3 sequence is CASNQGGRTDTQYF. The CDR3 nucleotides read TGTGCCAGCAATCAGGGCGGGAGAACAGATACGCAGTATTTT.

The V and J genes are TRBV2 and TRBJ1-5, with 9 bases that match TRBD1. The CDR3 is 14 amino acids. Unmatched junction bases numbered 2, after V lost 7 bases and J lost 1 base. Germline assignment: CDR1 SNHLY and CDR2 FYNNEI. As DNA, the CDR3 is TGTGCCAGCAAGGGGACAGGGAGCAATCAGCCCCAGCATTTT. Translation: CASKGTGSNQPQHF.

The rearrangement uses TRBV6-5 and TRBJ2-7; 7 nucleotides line up with TRBD1. Germline V gene data show CDR1 as MNHEY and CDR2 as SVGAGI. CDR3 size: 16 residues. The ends lost 6 bases at V and 0 bases at J; junction bases unmatched: 11. The CDR3: CASSYTTGASSYEQYF. CDR3 coding DNA: TGTGCCAGCAGCTACACAACAGGGGCTAGCTCCTACGAGCAGTACTTC.

This clone was seen a handful of times. This sequence joins TRBV6-2 or TRBV6-3 and TRBJ2-6, with a weak D call TRBD1 (6 bases). Germline loops: CDR1 MNHEY, CDR2 SVGEGT. This CDR3 spans 17 amino acids. V was clipped by 4 bases and J by 0 bases, with 13 bases between them. The CDR3 reads CASSSPTGASGANVLTF. The DNA for the CDR3 is TGTGCCAGCAGTTCCCCGACAGGAGCCTCTGGGGCCAACGTCCTGACTTTC.

CDR3 nucleotides: TGTGCCAGCAGCGTAGACCTAGCGGCCTTGGGGGAGCAGTACTTC. Its translation is CASSVDLAALGEQYF. The chain recombines TRBV9 with TRBJ2-7; 7 bases line up with TRBD2. Trimming removed 0 bases from V and 7 bases from J; junction bases left unmatched: 10. The CDR3 length is 15 residues. Germline V gene data show CDR1 as SGDLS and CDR2 as YYNGEE.

The V call is TRBV10-2, the J call TRBJ1-6; D gene uncertain. The CDR3 runs 13 residues. Trimming removed 8 bases at V and 10 bases at J, with 15 bases between. Germline CDR1 reads WSHSY; CDR2 reads SAAADI. For the CDR3, the DNA is TGCGCCAGCGGCCAGAACGGGGAGTCACCCCTCCACTTT. This encodes CASGQNGESPLHF.

The chain links TRBV11-2 to TRBJ2-7, with 8 positions matching TRBD2. Germline CDR1 and CDR2: SGHAT and FQNNGV. With V trimmed by 5 bases and J by 2 bases, 11 bases remained unmatched. CDR3 length equals 16 residues. The CDR3 reads CASSPQTSGGTYEQYF. The CDR3 DNA is TGTGCCAGCAGCCCTCAAACTAGCGGAGGAACCTACGAGCAGTACTTC. Filled out from reference TRBV11-2 and TRBJ2-7, the complete variable domain reads EAGVAQSPRYKIIEKRQSVAFWCNPISGHATLYWYQQILGQGPKLLIQFQNNGVVDDSQLPKDRFSAERLKGVDSTLKIQPAKLEDSAVYLCASSPQTSGGTYEQYFGPGTRLTVT.

The chain links TRBV7-2 to TRBJ1-5; possible D gene TRBD1, 5 bases. This CDR3 comprises 14 residues. In germline, CDR1 is SGHTA, CDR2 FQGNSA. V was shortened by 1 base and J by 4 bases, with 8 bases between the two germline ends. The CDR3 DNA is TGTGCCAGCAGCTTAGAAGGGGTAAATCAGCCCCAGCATTTT. Translating gives CASSLEGVNQPQHF.

This chain links TRBV5-4 with TRBJ1-4; 9 bases fit TRBD1. CDR3 length: 15 amino acids. The junction had 6 bases not matched to a gene; V was cut back by 2 bases and J by 7 bases. The germline V gene has CDR1 SGHNT and CDR2 YYREEE (reference sequence). CDR3 loop: CASSFGQGSFEKLFF. Written as DNA, the CDR3 is TGTGCCAGCAGCTTCGGACAGGGGTCGTTTGAAAAACTGTTTTTT.

V usage is TRBV14 and J usage is TRBJ1-6; tentatively, D is TRBD1 (5 bases). The V and J ends lost 3 bases and 9 bases respectively, with 9 bases between them. The CDR3 spans 13 residues. Germline V gene sequence: CDR1 SGHDN, CDR2 FVKESK. CDR3 amino acids: CASSQQGFSPLHF. The CDR3 DNA follows: TGTGCCAGCAGCCAGCAGGGTTTTTCACCCCTCCACTTT.